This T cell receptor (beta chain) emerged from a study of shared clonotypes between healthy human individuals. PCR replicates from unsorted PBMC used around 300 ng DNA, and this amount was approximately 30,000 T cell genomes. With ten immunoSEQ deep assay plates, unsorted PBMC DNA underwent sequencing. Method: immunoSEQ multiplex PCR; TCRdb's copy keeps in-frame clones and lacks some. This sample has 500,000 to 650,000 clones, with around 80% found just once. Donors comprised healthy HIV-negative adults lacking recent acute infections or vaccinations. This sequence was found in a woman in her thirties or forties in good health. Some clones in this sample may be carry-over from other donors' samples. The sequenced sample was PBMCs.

CDR3 protein: CASREDSYSPLHF. CDR3 sequence (DNA): TGCGCCAGCAGAGAAGACAGTTATTCACCCCTCCACTTT. The chain has TRBV10-2 and TRBJ1-6; D possibly corresponds to TRBD1 (5 bases). The CDR3 is made up of 13 amino acids. Germline V gives CDR1 WSHSY, CDR2 SAAADI. The V end was cut by 6 bases, the J end by 8 bases, with 11 bases between.